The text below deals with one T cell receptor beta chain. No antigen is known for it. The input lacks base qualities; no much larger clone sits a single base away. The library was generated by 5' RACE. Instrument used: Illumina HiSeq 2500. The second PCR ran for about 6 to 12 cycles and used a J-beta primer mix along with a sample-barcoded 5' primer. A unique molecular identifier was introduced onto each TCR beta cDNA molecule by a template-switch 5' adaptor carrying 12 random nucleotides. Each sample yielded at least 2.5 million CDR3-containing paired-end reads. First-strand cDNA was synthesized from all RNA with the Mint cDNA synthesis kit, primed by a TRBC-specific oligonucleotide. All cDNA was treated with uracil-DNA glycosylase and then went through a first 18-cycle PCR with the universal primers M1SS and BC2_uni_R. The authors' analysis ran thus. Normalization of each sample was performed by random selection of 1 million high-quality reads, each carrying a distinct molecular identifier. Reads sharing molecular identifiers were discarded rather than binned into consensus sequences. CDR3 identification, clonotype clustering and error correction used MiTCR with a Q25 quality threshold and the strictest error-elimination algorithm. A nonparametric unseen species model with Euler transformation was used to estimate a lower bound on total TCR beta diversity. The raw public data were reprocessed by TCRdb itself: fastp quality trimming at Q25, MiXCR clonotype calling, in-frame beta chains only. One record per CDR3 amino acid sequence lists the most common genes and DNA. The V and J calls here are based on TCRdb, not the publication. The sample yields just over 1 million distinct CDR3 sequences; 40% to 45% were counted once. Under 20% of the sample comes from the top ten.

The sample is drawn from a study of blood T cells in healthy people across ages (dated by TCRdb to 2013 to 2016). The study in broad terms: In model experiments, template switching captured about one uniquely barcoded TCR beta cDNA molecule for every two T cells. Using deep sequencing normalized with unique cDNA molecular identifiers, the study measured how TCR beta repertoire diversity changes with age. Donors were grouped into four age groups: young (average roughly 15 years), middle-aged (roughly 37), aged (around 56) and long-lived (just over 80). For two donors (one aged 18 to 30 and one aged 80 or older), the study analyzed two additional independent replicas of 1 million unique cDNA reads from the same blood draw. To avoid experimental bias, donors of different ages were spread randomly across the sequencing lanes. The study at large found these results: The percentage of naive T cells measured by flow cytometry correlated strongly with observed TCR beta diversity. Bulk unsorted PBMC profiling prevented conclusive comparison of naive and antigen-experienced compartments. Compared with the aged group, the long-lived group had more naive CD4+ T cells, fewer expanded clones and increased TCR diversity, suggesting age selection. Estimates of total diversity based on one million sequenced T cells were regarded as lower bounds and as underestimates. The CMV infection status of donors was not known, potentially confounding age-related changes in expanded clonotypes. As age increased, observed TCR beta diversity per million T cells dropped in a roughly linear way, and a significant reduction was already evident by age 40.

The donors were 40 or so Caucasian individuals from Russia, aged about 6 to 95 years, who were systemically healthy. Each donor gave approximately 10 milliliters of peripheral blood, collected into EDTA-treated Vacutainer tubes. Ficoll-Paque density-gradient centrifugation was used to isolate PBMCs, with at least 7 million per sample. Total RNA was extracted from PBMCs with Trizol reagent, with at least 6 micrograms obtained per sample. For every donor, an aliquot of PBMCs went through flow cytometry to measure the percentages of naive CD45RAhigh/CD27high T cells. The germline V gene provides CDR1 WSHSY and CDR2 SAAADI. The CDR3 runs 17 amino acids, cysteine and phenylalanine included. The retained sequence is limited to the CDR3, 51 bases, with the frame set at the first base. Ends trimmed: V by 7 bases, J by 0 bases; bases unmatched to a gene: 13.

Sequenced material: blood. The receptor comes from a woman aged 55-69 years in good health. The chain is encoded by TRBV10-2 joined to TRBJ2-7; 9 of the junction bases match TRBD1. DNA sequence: TGCGCCAGCAAGGACAGGGGATCCGTAGGGTTCTCCTACGAGCAGTACTTC. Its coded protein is CASKDRGSVGFSYEQYF.